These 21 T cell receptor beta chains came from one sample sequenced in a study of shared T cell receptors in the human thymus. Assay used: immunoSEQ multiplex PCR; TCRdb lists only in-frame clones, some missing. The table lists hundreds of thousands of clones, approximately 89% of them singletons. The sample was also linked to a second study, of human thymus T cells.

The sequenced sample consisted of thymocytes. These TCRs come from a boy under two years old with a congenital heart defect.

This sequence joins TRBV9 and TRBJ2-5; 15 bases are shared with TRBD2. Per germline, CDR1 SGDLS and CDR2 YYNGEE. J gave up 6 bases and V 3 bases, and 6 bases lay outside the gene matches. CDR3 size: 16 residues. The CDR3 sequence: CASSAGLAGGQKTQYF. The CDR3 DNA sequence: TGTGCCAGCAGCGCAGGACTAGCGGGGGGGCAGAAGACCCAGTACTTC.

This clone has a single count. This CDR3 is CASSDGSGQYF. In DNA form, the CDR3 reads TGTGCCAGCAGCGATGGGTCGGGGCAGTACTTC. V and J are TRBV7-9 and TRBJ2-7; D gene uncertain. The length of the CDR3 is 11 residues. Germline loops: CDR1 SEHNR, CDR2 FQNEAQ (reference sequence). Trimming took off 5 bases at V and 9 bases at J, with 11 bases between the two ends.

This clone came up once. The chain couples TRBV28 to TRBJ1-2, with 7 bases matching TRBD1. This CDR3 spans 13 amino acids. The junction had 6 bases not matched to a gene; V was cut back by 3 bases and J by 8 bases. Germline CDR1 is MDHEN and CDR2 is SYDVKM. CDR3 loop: CASSLKGAGGYTF. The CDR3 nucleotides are TGTGCCAGCAGTTTGAAGGGGGCTGGCGGCTACACCTTC.

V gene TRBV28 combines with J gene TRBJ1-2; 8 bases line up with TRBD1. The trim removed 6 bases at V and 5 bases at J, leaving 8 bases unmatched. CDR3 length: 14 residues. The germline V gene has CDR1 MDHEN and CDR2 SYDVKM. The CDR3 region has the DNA TGTGCCAGCAGATCTTCAGGGGGCGCTTATGGCTACACCTTC. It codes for CASRSSGGAYGYTF.

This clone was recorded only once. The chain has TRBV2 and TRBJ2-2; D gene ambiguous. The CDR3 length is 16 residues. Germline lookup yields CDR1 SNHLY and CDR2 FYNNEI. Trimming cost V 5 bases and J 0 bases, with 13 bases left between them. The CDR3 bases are TGTGCCAGCAGTACTGCCAGGAACCCGAACACCGGGGAGCTGTTTTTT. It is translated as CASSTARNPNTGELFF.

CDR3 nucleotide sequence: TGTGCCAGCAGCCCCAGAAGGAGGGGCAATCAGCCCCAGCATTTT. It is translated as CASSPRRRGNQPQHF. The rearrangement links TRBV7-2 to TRBJ1-5, with D unresolved. Germline CDR1 SGHTA, CDR2 FQGNSA. This CDR3 region has 15 residues. The V and J ends lost 5 bases and 2 bases respectively, with 13 bases between them.

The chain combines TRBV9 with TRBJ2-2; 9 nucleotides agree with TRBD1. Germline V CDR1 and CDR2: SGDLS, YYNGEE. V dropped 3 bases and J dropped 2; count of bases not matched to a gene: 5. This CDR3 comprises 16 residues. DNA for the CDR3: TGTGCCAGCAGCGGGGGGACAGGGAGTAACACCGGGGAGCTGTTTTTT. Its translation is CASSGGTGSNTGELFF.

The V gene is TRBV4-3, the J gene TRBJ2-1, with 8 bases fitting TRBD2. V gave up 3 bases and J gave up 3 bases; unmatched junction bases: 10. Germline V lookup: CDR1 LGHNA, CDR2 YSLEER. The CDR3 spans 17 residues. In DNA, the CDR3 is TGCGCCAGCAGCCATGAGAGGAAGCGGGAGTACTACAATGAGCAGTTCTTC. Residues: CASSHERKREYYNEQFF.

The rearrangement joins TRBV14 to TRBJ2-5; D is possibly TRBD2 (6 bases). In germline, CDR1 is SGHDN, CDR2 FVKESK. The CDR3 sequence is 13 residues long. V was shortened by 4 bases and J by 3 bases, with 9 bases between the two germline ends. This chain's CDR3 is CASSRPGEETQYF. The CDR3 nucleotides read TGTGCCAGCAGCCGTCCGGGAGAAGAGACCCAGTACTTC.

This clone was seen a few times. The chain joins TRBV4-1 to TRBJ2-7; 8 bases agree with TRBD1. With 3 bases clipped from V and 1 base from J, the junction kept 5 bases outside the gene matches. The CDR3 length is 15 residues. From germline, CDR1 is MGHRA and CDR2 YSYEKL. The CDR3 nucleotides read TGCGCCAGCAGCCATCGACAGGGGACATCCTACGAGCAGTACTTC. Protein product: CASSHRQGTSYEQYF.

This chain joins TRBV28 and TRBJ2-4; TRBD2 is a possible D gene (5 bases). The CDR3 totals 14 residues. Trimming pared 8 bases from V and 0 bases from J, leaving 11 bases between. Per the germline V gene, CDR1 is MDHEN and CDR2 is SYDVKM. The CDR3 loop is CASGGRLAKNIQYF. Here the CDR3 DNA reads TGTGCCAGCGGAGGCAGATTAGCCAAAAACATTCAGTACTTC.

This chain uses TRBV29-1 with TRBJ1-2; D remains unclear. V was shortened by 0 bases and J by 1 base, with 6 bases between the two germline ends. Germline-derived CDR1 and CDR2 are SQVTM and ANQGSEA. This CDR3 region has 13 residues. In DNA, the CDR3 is TGCAGCGTTGAAGATCCGGTTAACTATGGCTACACCTTC. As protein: CSVEDPVNYGYTF. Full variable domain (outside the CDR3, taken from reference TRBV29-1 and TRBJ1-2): SAVISQKPSRDICQRGTSLTIQCQVDSQVTMMFWYRQQPGQSLTLIATANQGSEATYESGFVIDKFPISRPNLTFSTLTVSNMSPEDSSIYLCSVEDPVNYGYTFGSGTRLTVV.

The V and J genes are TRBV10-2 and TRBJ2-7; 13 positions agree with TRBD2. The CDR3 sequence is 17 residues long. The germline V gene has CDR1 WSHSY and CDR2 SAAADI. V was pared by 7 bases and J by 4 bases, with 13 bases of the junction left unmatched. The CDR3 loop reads CASNRTSGRGVIYEQYF. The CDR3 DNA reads TGCGCCAGCAACAGGACTAGCGGGAGAGGCGTTATTTACGAGCAGTACTTC.

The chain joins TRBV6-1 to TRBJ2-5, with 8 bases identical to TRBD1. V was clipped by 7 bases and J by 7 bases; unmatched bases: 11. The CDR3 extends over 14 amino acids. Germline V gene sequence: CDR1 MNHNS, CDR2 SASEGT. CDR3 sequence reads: CASILTGAGRTQYF. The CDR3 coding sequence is TGTGCCAGCATTTTGACAGGGGCCGGAAGGACCCAGTACTTC.

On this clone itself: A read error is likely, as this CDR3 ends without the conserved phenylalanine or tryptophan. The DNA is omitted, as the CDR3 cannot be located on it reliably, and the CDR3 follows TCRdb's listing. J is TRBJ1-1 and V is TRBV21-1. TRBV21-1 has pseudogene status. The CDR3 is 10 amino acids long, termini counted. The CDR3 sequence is CASSAPRPAA.

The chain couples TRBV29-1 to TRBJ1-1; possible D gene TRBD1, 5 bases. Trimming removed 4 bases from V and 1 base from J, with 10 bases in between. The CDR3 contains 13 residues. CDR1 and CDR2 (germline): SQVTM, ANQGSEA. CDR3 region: CSVGPTGNTEAFF. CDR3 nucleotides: TGCAGCGTTGGACCCACAGGGAACACTGAAGCTTTCTTT.

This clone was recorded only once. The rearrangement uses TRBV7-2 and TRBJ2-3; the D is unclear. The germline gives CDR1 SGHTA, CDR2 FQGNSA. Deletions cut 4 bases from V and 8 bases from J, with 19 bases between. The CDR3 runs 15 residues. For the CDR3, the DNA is TGTGCCAGCAGCTCGAAAAGCCCCCGTGTTGGTACGCAGTATTTT. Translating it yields CASSSKSPRVGTQYF. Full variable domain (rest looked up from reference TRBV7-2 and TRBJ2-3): GAGVSQSPSNKVTEKGKDVELRCDPISGHTALYWYRQSLGQGLEFLIYFQGNSAPDKSGLPSDRFSAERTGGSVSTLTIQRTQQEDSAVYLCASSSKSPRVGTQYFGPGTRLTVL.

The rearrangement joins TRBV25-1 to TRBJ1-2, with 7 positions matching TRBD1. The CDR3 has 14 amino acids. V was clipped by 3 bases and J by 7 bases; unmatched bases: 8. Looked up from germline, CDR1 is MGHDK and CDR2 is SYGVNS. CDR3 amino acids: CASSDPTGRSGYTF. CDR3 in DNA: TGTGCCAGCAGTGACCCGACAGGGCGGTCTGGCTACACCTTC.

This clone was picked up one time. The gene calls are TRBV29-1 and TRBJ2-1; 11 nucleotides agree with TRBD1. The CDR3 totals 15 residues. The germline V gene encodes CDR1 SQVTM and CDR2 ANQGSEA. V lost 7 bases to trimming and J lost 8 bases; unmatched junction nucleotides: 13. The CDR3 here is CSAREGTGGSHEQFF. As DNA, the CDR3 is TGCAGCGCACGGGAGGGGACAGGGGGGAGCCATGAGCAGTTCTTC.

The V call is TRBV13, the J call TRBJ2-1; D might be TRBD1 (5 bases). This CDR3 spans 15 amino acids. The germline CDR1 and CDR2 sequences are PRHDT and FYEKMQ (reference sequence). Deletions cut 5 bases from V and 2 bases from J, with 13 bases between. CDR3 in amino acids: CASSPEGVAYNEQFF. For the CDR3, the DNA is TGTGCCAGCAGCCCAGAAGGGGTTGCCTACAATGAGCAGTTCTTC.

As DNA, the CDR3 is TGCGCCAGCAGCTTGGCCTCCGACAGGGGGGGCGTCTATGGCTACACCTTC. The encoded protein is CASSLASDRGGVYGYTF. The rearrangement uses TRBV5-1 and TRBJ1-2; TRBD1 matches at 9 bases. From germline, CDR1 is SGHRS and CDR2 YFSETQ. CDR3 size: 17 residues. Unmatched junction bases numbered 10, after V lost 0 bases and J lost 4 bases.